This is a list of T cell receptor beta chains from one sample in a study of T cell changes during pregnancy in multiple sclerosis. Clones were read by immunoSEQ multiplex PCR, and TCRdb kept only the in-frame ones, dropping some. The table lists 50,000 or so clones, just over 90% of them singletons. The sequencing here drew on peripheral blood, taken in the second trimester of pregnancy. Every receptor here comes from a female donor with multiple sclerosis, enrolled in a pregnancy study. CDR3s include the opening cysteine and the closing phenylalanine or tryptophan. Each record gives: CDR3 DNA, CDR3 protein, clone size, D gene, V gene, J gene. The D gene is left open where the match is weak. The size field is filled for only some rows; it gives once, few, many or a size class.

TGTGCCAGCTCACCACCGCGACTAGCGGGAACCCTCACCGGGGAGCTGTTTTTT	CASSPPRLAGTLTGELFF	NA	TRBD2	TRBV18	TRBJ2-2
TGTGCCAGCAGCTCCGAAGAGGTTGAGTTCACAGATACGCAGTATTTT	CASSSEEVEFTDTQYF	NA	NA	TRBV5-6	TRBJ2-3
TGTGCCAGCACCTCCCTGGGACAGGGTGACACCGGGGAGCTGTTTTTT	CASTSLGQGDTGELFF	NA	TRBD1	TRBV2	TRBJ2-2
TGCGCCAGCAGCCAAACCCAGGGGGAACGCTATGGCTACACCTTC	CASSQTQGERYGYTF	NA	TRBD1	TRBV4-1	TRBJ1-2
TGTGCCAGCAGTTTCGGAGCCACCGGGGAGCTGTTTTTT	CASSFGATGELFF	NA	NA	TRBV7-3	TRBJ2-2
TGCGCCAGCAGCCAAGATATCGGGAACCAAGAGACCCAGTACTTC	CASSQDIGNQETQYF	NA	NA	TRBV4-3	TRBJ2-5
TGCGCCAGCAGCTTCGGACAGGGGGCATTCCACGAGCAGTACTTC	CASSFGQGAFHEQYF	NA	TRBD1	TRBV5-1	TRBJ2-7
TGTGCCAGCAGAGGGACAGGGGGGACCGGGGAGCTGTTTTTT	CASRGTGGTGELFF	NA	TRBD1	TRBV6-5	TRBJ2-2
TGTGCCAGCAGCAAGGGACTAGCGGGATACGAGCAGTACTTC	CASSKGLAGYEQYF	NA	NA	TRBV21-1	TRBJ2-7
TGTGCCAGCAGCTCCTGGGACAGTGTGTCTGGGGCCAACGTCCTGACTTTC	CASSSWDSVSGANVLTF	NA	TRBD1	TRBV5-6	TRBJ2-6
TGTGCCAGCAGAACTAACAGGGGTAGGGCCGGGGAGCTGTTTTTT	CASRTNRGRAGELFF	NA	TRBD1	TRBV28	TRBJ2-2
TGTGCTAGTGGTTTGGTACAGGGCCTAGGCTACGAGCAGTACTTC	CASGLVQGLGYEQYF	NA	NA	TRBV12-5	TRBJ2-7
TGTGCCAGCAGTTACCTGGAGGGGAACACTGAAGCTTTCTTT	CASSYLEGNTEAFF	once	NA	TRBV6-5	TRBJ1-1
TGTGCCAGCAGGTTACGGCAAGGCGGGATCATCGCAGGCGGCTACACCTTC	CASRLRQGGIIAGGYTF	NA	NA	TRBV13	TRBJ1-2
TGTGCCAGCAGTGAACCCGCAGGGAATAACGAGCAGTACTTC	CASSEPAGNNEQYF	once	NA	TRBV25-1	TRBJ2-7
TGTGCCAGCACCTACTCTAGCGGACAAGAGACCCAGTACTTC	CASTYSSGQETQYF	NA	TRBD2	TRBV7-9	TRBJ2-5
TGTGCCAGCAGTTTCGGACAGGGGGAAGGATGGACTGAAGCTTTCTTT	CASSFGQGEGWTEAFF	once	TRBD1	TRBV28	TRBJ1-1
TGTGCCAGCAGCCCCCGCGGGGGAACCGGAAACACCATATATTTT	CASSPRGGTGNTIYF	NA	NA	TRBV7-2	TRBJ1-3
TGTGCCAGCAGCTCCCAGGGACAGGGCGGGCATGAGCAGTTCTTC	CASSSQGQGGHEQFF	NA	TRBD1	TRBV7-3	TRBJ2-1
TGTGCCAGCAGCGCCAGGGGAACTAACTATGGCTACACCTTC	CASSARGTNYGYTF	NA	NA	TRBV9	TRBJ1-2
TGCGCCAGCAGCCACAATCCAGCTACTAGCGGGAGCTACAATGAGCAGTTCTTC	CASSHNPATSGSYNEQFF	NA	TRBD2	TRBV4-3	TRBJ2-1
TGTGCCAGCAGTGTAGACAGGCATCAGCCCCAGCATTTT	CASSVDRHQPQHF	few	NA	TRBV2	TRBJ1-5
TGTGCCAGCAGTGAATTAGGTTGGGACAGGAGGCAGGATACGCAGTATTTT	CASSELGWDRRQDTQYF	NA	TRBD1	TRBV6-1	TRBJ2-3
TGTGCCAGCAGTGGACTAGCCATACTGTCGAATGAGCAGTTCTTC	CASSGLAILSNEQFF	once	TRBD2	TRBV28	TRBJ2-1
TGCGCCAGCAGCCAAGGGACTATTAGAGATACGCAGTATTTT	CASSQGTIRDTQYF	few	NA	TRBV4-3	TRBJ2-3
TGTGCCAGCAGCTTAGGCGACAGGGCCTCCTACGAGCAGTACTTC	CASSLGDRASYEQYF	NA	TRBD1	TRBV7-2	TRBJ2-7
TGTGCCAGCAGCACCGGACAGGGTAGAGGCGAGCAGTACTTC	CASSTGQGRGEQYF	NA	TRBD1	TRBV9	TRBJ2-7
TGTGCCAGCAGTGACTTACAGGGCCACAATGAGCAGTTCTTC	CASSDLQGHNEQFF	NA	NA	TRBV6-4	TRBJ2-1
TGTGCCAGCAGCCCCCGGACAGGACGGGGGGAGACCCAGTACTTC	CASSPRTGRGETQYF	NA	NA	TRBV9	TRBJ2-5
TGTGCCACCAGCAGGGGGCTACAGGGCGATGGCTACACCTTC	CATSRGLQGDGYTF	NA	NA	TRBV15	TRBJ1-2
TGTGCCAGCAGCTTAGCGCGGTTCAGACCCTATGAGCAGTTCTTC	CASSLARFRPYEQFF	NA	NA	TRBV7-8	TRBJ2-1